This TCR beta chain was captured by sequencing in a study of blood T cell repertoires in COVID-19. On the study more broadly: Specimens from acute and convalescent COVID-19 originated in the United States, Italy and Spain.

CDR3 length equals 13 residues. The germline V gene encodes CDR1 SGHDT and CDR2 YYEEEE. With 3 bases removed from V and 6 bases from J, the gap between germline ends came to 12 bases. Source study methods: Amplified reference gene primers provided the basis for estimating nucleated cell counts. The protocol was immunoSEQ multiplex PCR, while the TCRdb copy is restricted to in-frame clones and leaves out a portion. Clone size and V and J calls were adopted from that table, with D and trimming inferred from the DNA. The table lists more than 95,000 clones, around nine tenths of them singletons. This clonotype was sampled from a man over 45 in a cohort sampled during active COVID-19. Source material: peripheral blood. V usage is TRBV5-6 and J usage is TRBJ1-2; a possible D gene is TRBD1 (6 bases). CDR3 sequence: CASSWAGVDGYTF. DNA of the CDR3: TGTGCCAGCAGCTGGGCAGGGGTGGATGGCTACACCTTC.